These 2 T cell receptor beta chains share one sample of origin, sequenced in a study of blood T cell repertoires in COVID-19. Clones were read by immunoSEQ multiplex PCR, and TCRdb kept only the in-frame ones, dropping some. The table lists some 250,000 clones, roughly 90% of them singletons. The sample consisted of peripheral blood. These receptors originate from a woman in her thirties with COVID-19, enrolled during active disease.

The chain joins TRBV5-6 to TRBJ1-5; D is perhaps TRBD1 (6 bases). Germline V CDR1 and CDR2: SGHDT, YYEEEE. Trimming shortened V by 0 bases and J by 4 bases, and 14 bases separated the two germline ends. This CDR3 is 16 amino acids long. CDR3 DNA sequence: TGTGCCAGCAGCTTGGGGAACCTGGGGGCAAATCAGCCCCAGCATTTT. Translated, it gives CASSLGNLGANQPQHF. The full variable domain, with the rest looked up from reference TRBV5-6 and TRBJ1-5, is DAGVTQSPTHLIKTRGQQVTLRCSPKSGHDTVSWYQQALGQGPQFIFQYYEEEERQRGNFPDRFSGHQFPNYSSELNVNALLLGDSALYLCASSLGNLGANQPQHFGDGTRLSIL.

This clone was observed a handful of times. The chain has TRBV3-1 (or the pseudogene TRBV3-2) and TRBJ2-2; 7 nucleotides match TRBD1. Germline CDR1 is LGHDT and CDR2 is YNNKEL (reference sequence). The CDR3 is 13 amino acids. The V segment lost 5 bases and the J segment 7 bases; nucleotides outside the gene matches: 4. CDR3 nucleotides: TGTGCCAGCAGCGTCAGGGGGTTCGGGGAGCTGTTTTTT. Its translation is CASSVRGFGELFF.